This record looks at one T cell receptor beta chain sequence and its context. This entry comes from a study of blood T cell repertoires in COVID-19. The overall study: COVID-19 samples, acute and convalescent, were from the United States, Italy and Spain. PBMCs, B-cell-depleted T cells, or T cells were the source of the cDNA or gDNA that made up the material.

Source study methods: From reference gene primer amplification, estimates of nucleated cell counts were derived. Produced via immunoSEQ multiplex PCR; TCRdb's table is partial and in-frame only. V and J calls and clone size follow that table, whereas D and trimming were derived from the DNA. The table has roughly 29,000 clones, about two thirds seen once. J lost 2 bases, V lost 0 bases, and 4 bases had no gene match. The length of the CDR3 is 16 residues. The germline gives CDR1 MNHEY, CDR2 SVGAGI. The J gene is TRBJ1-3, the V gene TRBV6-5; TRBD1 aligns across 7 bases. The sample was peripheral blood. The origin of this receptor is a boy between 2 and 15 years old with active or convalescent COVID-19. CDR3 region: CASSYSTGTAGNTIYF. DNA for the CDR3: TGTGCCAGCAGTTACTCGACAGGGACCGCTGGAAACACCATATATTTT.